This passage covers 31 T cell receptor beta chains from one sample sequenced in a study of blood T cell repertoires in COVID-19. Method: immunoSEQ multiplex PCR; TCRdb's copy keeps in-frame clones and lacks some. Of a few hundred thousand clones in the sample, roughly 87% were seen once. Source material: peripheral blood. The receptors were gathered from a man aged 18 to 30 with active or convalescent COVID-19.

The chain has TRBV27 and TRBJ1-1; TRBD1 agrees at 7 bases. The CDR3 consists of 14 residues. CDR1 MNHEY and CDR2 SMNVEV come from the germline V gene (reference sequence). After removal of 6 bases from V and 0 bases from J, the junction contained 4 bases not matched to a gene. CDR3 amino acids: CASRADRLNTEAFF. Written as DNA, the CDR3 is TGTGCCAGCAGGGCGGACAGGTTGAACACTGAAGCTTTCTTT.

This rearrangement joins TRBV6-6 to TRBJ2-3; D remains ambiguous. CDR3 length: 14 residues. Germline V gene data show CDR1 as MNHNY and CDR2 as SVGAGI (reference sequence). Trimming took 0 bases from V and 1 from J, leaving 5 bases between them. The CDR3 DNA reads as TGTGCCAGCAGTTACTCCCCGGGCACAGATACGCAGTATTTT. Amino acids: CASSYSPGTDTQYF.

In the case of this clone: This may arise from a read error, as a much more abundant clone is one base away. This chain links TRBV7-2 with TRBJ1-1; D not resolved. V was shortened by 3 bases and J by 2 bases, with 13 bases between the two germline ends. From germline, CDR1 is SGHTA and CDR2 FQGNSA. The CDR3 has 15 amino acids. Here the CDR3 reads CTSSLEDLPNTEAFF. The CDR3 DNA reads TGTACCAGCAGCTTGGAGGACTTGCCAAACACTGAAGCTTTCTTT.

The rearrangement joins TRBV10-1 to TRBJ2-1; no clear D gene. V gave up 2 bases and J gave up 6 bases, with 11 bases separating them. This CDR3 has 14 amino acids. CDR1 and CDR2 from the germline V gene are WNHNN and SYGVQD (reference sequence). The CDR3 protein is CASSEPRRGNEQFF. In DNA, the CDR3 is TGCGCCAGCAGTGAGCCCCGAAGAGGCAATGAGCAGTTCTTC.

The chain has TRBV29-1 and TRBJ1-1; perhaps TRBD1 as D (5 bases). In germline, CDR1 is SQVTM, CDR2 ANQGSEA. This CDR3 comprises 13 residues. Trimming took off 0 bases at V and 1 base at J, with 6 bases between the two ends. The CDR3 loop is CSVEEGQNTEAFF. CDR3 nucleotides: TGCAGCGTTGAAGAAGGACAGAACACTGAAGCTTTCTTT.

The V gene is TRBV29-1, the J gene TRBJ2-7; maybe TRBD2 (6 bases). The germline V gene has CDR1 SQVTM and CDR2 ANQGSEA. The CDR3 has 15 residues. V lost 2 bases, J lost 0 bases, and 14 bases lay in between. The CDR3 spells CSVESWGVSSYEQYF. The CDR3 nucleotides read TGCAGCGTTGAATCCTGGGGGGTGTCCTCCTACGAGCAGTACTTC.

This chain uses TRBV12-5 with TRBJ1-2; D possibly corresponds to TRBD1 (5 bases). This CDR3 is 13 amino acids long. Per germline, CDR1 LGHNT and CDR2 FRNRAP. Trimming pared 2 bases from V and 7 bases from J, leaving 11 bases between. The DNA of the CDR3 is TGTGCTAGTGGTTTGTCGGGGGGTTCTGGCTACACCTTC. Its translation is CASGLSGGSGYTF.

The V gene is TRBV27, the J gene TRBJ1-5, with D unclear. This CDR3 contains 15 residues. The ends were cut back, 6 bases at V and 2 bases at J, with 14 bases in the middle. In germline, CDR1 is MNHEY, CDR2 SMNVEV (reference sequence). The CDR3 is CASSVDPAGNQPQHF. In DNA form, the CDR3 reads TGTGCCAGCAGCGTAGATCCTGCTGGCAATCAGCCCCAGCATTTT.

The V and J genes are TRBV7-3 and TRBJ2-3, with a weak D call TRBD1 (5 bases). CDR1 and CDR2 from the germline V gene are SGHTA and FQGTGA. This CDR3 spans 13 amino acids. V was trimmed by 5 bases and J by 2 bases, leaving 8 bases between them. CDR3 coding DNA: TGTGCCAGCAGCCCGGACAACACAGATACGCAGTATTTT. Protein: CASSPDNTDTQYF.

The chain has TRBV2 and TRBJ2-2, with TRBD1 as a possible D gene (5 bases). The CDR3 is 16 amino acids. CDR1 is SNHLY, CDR2 FYNNEI, per germline. V lost 0 bases and J 4 bases, leaving 12 bases between the germline ends. The CDR3 sequence: CASSEARVTGTGELFF. The CDR3 region has the DNA TGTGCCAGCAGTGAAGCGAGAGTAACAGGCACCGGGGAGCTGTTTTTT.

The CDR3 region is CASRSGGGRNSPLHF. In DNA, the CDR3 is TGCGCCAGCAGATCAGGGGGCGGGCGGAATTCACCCCTCCACTTT. The rearrangement joins TRBV10-2 to TRBJ1-6; 8 nucleotides align to TRBD1. The V segment lost 6 bases and the J segment 7 bases; nucleotides outside the gene matches: 8. The CDR3 totals 15 residues. Germline V gene data show CDR1 as WSHSY and CDR2 as SAAADI.

This rearrangement joins TRBV19 to TRBJ1-1; possibly TRBD1 for D (5 bases). The germline CDR1 and CDR2 sequences are LNHDA and SQIVND (reference sequence). Trimming cost V 7 bases and J 1 base, with 16 bases left between them. CDR3 length: 15 amino acids. CDR3 bases: TGTGCCAGTAAGCTGACAGCCATAGGGAACACTGAAGCTTTCTTT. Its translation: CASKLTAIGNTEAFF.

The chain combines TRBV11-2 with TRBJ2-2; perhaps TRBD2 as D (7 bases). This CDR3 is built from 15 residues. V was cut by 0 bases and J by 6 bases, with 11 bases left in between. CDR1 is SGHAT and CDR2 is FQNNGV in the germline V gene. The CDR3 nucleotides read TGTGCCAGCAGCTTAGAGTTGGGGGGGCCCGGGGAGCTGTTTTTT. This sequence encodes CASSLELGGPGELFF. Drawing the rest from reference TRBV11-2 and TRBJ2-2, the complete variable domain is EAGVAQSPRYKIIEKRQSVAFWCNPISGHATLYWYQQILGQGPKLLIQFQNNGVVDDSQLPKDRFSAERLKGVDSTLKIQPAKLEDSAVYLCASSLELGGPGELFFGEGSRLTVL.

This sequence joins TRBV28 and TRBJ2-2; tentative D call: TRBD2 (5 bases). CDR3 length: 16 residues. Germline V CDR1 and CDR2: MDHEN, SYDVKM. Trimming took off 3 bases at V and 3 bases at J, with 14 bases between the two ends. CDR3 nucleotide sequence: TGTGCCAGCAGTTTTTTTGGAGGTCGAGACACCGGGGAGCTGTTTTTT. It encodes CASSFFGGRDTGELFF.

This chain joins TRBV9 and TRBJ1-4, with 8 bases fitting TRBD1. Germline loops: CDR1 SGDLS, CDR2 YYNGEE. This CDR3 has 15 residues. The junction had 5 bases not matched to a gene; V was cut back by 0 bases and J by 7 bases. CDR3 amino acids: CASSVGQGSTEKLFF. In DNA form, the CDR3 reads TGTGCCAGCAGCGTAGGACAGGGGTCGACTGAAAAACTGTTTTTT.

The chain employs TRBV6-6 and TRBJ1-6; 7 bases map to TRBD1. Germline V gene lookup returns CDR1 MNHNY and CDR2 SVGAGI (reference sequence). This CDR3 has 16 residues. V lost 6 bases, J lost 6 bases, and 11 bases stayed unmatched. CDR3 region: CASSTRQGAPNSPLHF. CDR3 coding DNA: TGTGCCAGCAGCACCAGACAGGGAGCGCCTAATTCACCCCTCCACTTT.

CDR3 protein: CASSQLGRVSSPLHF. The CDR3 nucleotides are TGTGCCAGCAGCCAACTGGGCAGGGTGTCTTCACCCCTCCACTTT. The rearrangement links TRBV9 to TRBJ1-6; tentatively, D is TRBD1 (5 bases). The CDR3 sequence is 15 residues long. V was cut by 4 bases and J by 9 bases, with 17 bases left in between. CDR1 and CDR2 from the germline V gene are SGDLS and YYNGEE.

This CDR3 reads CASSFNSGHSSYEQYF. CDR3 DNA: TGTGCCAGCAGTTTCAATAGCGGGCATAGCTCCTACGAGCAGTACTTC. This sequence joins TRBV27 and TRBJ2-7, with TRBD2 matching over 7 bases. This CDR3 has 16 amino acids. The germline V gene encodes CDR1 MNHEY and CDR2 SMNVEV (reference sequence). J was trimmed by 0 bases and V by 3 bases; bases with no gene match: 8.

The gene calls are TRBV7-9 and TRBJ2-1, with 16 bases matching TRBD2. The germline V gene encodes CDR1 SEHNR and CDR2 FQNEAQ (reference sequence). CDR3 length: 19 residues. Trimming took 5 bases from V and 7 from J; bases not matched to a gene: 14. In DNA form, the CDR3 reads TGTGCCAGCAGCCCCGGAGGGACTAGCGGGGGGGCGCTCTGGAATGAGCAGTTCTTC. Its translation is CASSPGGTSGGALWNEQFF.

This chain connects TRBV6-2 or TRBV6-3 to TRBJ2-7, with TRBD2 as a possible D gene (5 bases). Germline V gene data show CDR1 as MNHEY and CDR2 as SVGEGT. The CDR3 totals 16 residues. V was shortened by 0 bases and J by 0 bases, with 12 bases between the two germline ends. In DNA form, the CDR3 reads TGTGCCAGCAGTTACTCGGTTTCCGGGAACTCCTACGAGCAGTACTTC. Amino acid sequence: CASSYSVSGNSYEQYF.

The gene calls are TRBV6-6 and TRBJ1-5; no reliable D call. This CDR3 has 12 residues. Trimming shortened V by 7 bases and J by 5 bases, and 9 bases separated the two germline ends. The germline V gene has CDR1 MNHNY and CDR2 SVGAGI (reference sequence). This CDR3 is CASTDLYQPQHF. The CDR3 bases are TGTGCCAGCACCGACTTGTATCAGCCCCAGCATTTT.

The V call is TRBV19, the J call TRBJ1-2, with D perhaps matching TRBD1 (5 bases). The V gene's germline CDR1 is LNHDA and CDR2 SQIVND (reference sequence). The V gene lost 7 bases and the J gene lost 10 bases, with 16 bases spanning the gap. The CDR3 length is 12 residues. Written as DNA, the CDR3 is TGTGCCAGTACCATTATCGGGGGAGACTACACCTTC. Translation gives CASTIIGGDYTF.

This clone was seen a few times. This chain joins TRBV5-6 and TRBJ1-2; 8 bases match TRBD1. The CDR3 is 13 residues long. The germline V gene encodes CDR1 SGHDT and CDR2 YYEEEE. The V and J ends lost 4 bases and 8 bases, in that order; junction bases with no gene match: 7. CDR3 sequence reads: CASSPTGGQGYTF. The DNA for the CDR3 is TGTGCCAGCAGCCCCACAGGGGGTCAGGGCTACACCTTC.

This clone was detected only a few times. V usage is TRBV7-6 and J usage is TRBJ2-2; 11 nucleotides agree with TRBD2. The trim removed 1 base at V and 0 bases at J, leaving 4 bases unmatched. Germline lookup yields CDR1 SGHVS and CDR2 FNYEAQ. The CDR3 covers 18 residues. This CDR3 reads CASSLVLAGGTNTGELFF. In DNA, the CDR3 is TGTGCCAGCAGCTTAGTCCTAGCGGGAGGCACGAACACCGGGGAGCTGTTTTTT.

This chain joins TRBV6-2 or TRBV6-3 and TRBJ2-2; tentatively, D is TRBD2 (5 bases). The V gene lost 3 bases and the J gene lost 6 bases, with 5 bases spanning the gap. Germline assignment: CDR1 MNHEY and CDR2 SVGEGT. CDR3 size: 12 residues. For the CDR3, the DNA is TGTGCCAGCAGTTATAGCGCCGGGGAGCTGTTTTTT. It is translated as CASSYSAGELFF.

The rearrangement joins TRBV11-3 to TRBJ2-7; the D gene is possibly TRBD2 (5 bases). The CDR3 extends over 12 amino acids. The V end lost 0 bases, the J end lost 5 bases, and 5 bases lay between the germline ends. Germline V gives CDR1 SGHNT, CDR2 YENEEA. CDR3: CASSLDGDEQYF. The CDR3 region has the DNA TGTGCCAGCAGCTTAGACGGGGACGAGCAGTACTTC.

This clone was seen a handful of times. The chain employs TRBV11-3 and TRBJ1-3; D call uncertain. CDR3 length: 18 residues. The germline V and J ends were trimmed by 0 bases and 0 bases, with 15 bases remaining between them. The germline V gene has CDR1 SGHNT and CDR2 YENEEA. The CDR3 coding sequence is TGTGCCAGCAGCTTAGATCTGGCGGACTTAAACTCTGGAAACACCATATATTTT. Encoded protein: CASSLDLADLNSGNTIYF. The whole variable domain, remainder taken from reference TRBV11-3 and TRBJ1-3, is EAGVVQSPRYKIIEKKQPVAFWCNPISGHNTLYWYLQNLGQGPELLIRYENEEAVDDSQLPKDRFSAERLKGVDSTLKIQPAELGDSAVYLCASSLDLADLNSGNTIYFGEGSWLTVV.

The rearrangement links TRBV4-3 to TRBJ2-7; 8 bases line up with TRBD2. From germline, CDR1 is LGHNA and CDR2 YSLEER. J was trimmed by 5 bases and V by 4 bases; bases with no gene match: 10. There are 15 residues in the CDR3. The CDR3: CASSPRLAWADEQYF. The DNA for the CDR3 is TGCGCCAGCAGCCCCAGACTAGCGTGGGCCGACGAGCAGTACTTC.

The chain recombines TRBV9 with TRBJ2-3, with 7 bases identical to TRBD2. Germline CDR1 SGDLS, CDR2 YYNGEE. V lost 0 bases and J lost 0; bases outside the gene matches: 4. The CDR3 is 16 amino acids. The CDR3 protein is CASSVVGGSSTDTQYF. Written as DNA, the CDR3 is TGTGCCAGCAGCGTAGTAGGCGGGAGTAGCACAGATACGCAGTATTTT.

Turning to this clone: This same CDR3 is encoded by further DNA sequences in the sample. The gene calls are TRBV28 and TRBJ2-3; weak D call: TRBD1 (5 bases). Germline V CDR1 and CDR2: MDHEN, SYDVKM. This CDR3 comprises 15 residues. V was trimmed by 6 bases and J by 1 base, leaving 14 bases between them. CDR3 sequence reads: CASSLLAGRTDTQYF. CDR3 DNA: TGTGCCAGCAGCCTCCTGGCAGGGCGCACAGATACGCAGTATTTT.

The genes are TRBV28 and TRBJ2-7; 12 nucleotides match TRBD1. The V segment lost 4 bases and the J segment 6 bases; nucleotides outside the gene matches: 10. Germline-derived CDR1 and CDR2 are MDHEN and SYDVKM. This CDR3 has 16 residues. The CDR3 DNA is TGTGCCAGCAGTTCTAACCCGGGACAGGGGGCGATCGAGCAGTACTTC. As protein: CASSSNPGQGAIEQYF. Complete variable domain (other parts from reference TRBV28 and TRBJ2-7): DVKVTQSSRYLVKRTGEKVFLECVQDMDHENMFWYRQDPGLGLRLIYFSYDVKMKEKGDIPEGYSVSREKKERFSLILESASTNQTSMYLCASSSNPGQGAIEQYFGPGTRLTVT.